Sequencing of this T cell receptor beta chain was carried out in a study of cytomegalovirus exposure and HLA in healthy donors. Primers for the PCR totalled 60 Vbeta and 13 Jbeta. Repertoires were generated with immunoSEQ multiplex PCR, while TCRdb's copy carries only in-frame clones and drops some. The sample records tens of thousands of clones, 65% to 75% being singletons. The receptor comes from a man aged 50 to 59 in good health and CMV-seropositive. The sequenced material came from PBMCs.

The DNA for the CDR3 is TGTGCCAGCAGCTCTCCCGGGAGCCAGGGGGCCTACGAGCAGTACTTC. This encodes CASSSPGSQGAYEQYF. This sequence joins TRBV5-4 and TRBJ2-7; the D gene is possibly TRBD1 (7 bases). Germline CDR1 SGHNT, CDR2 YYREEE (reference sequence). CDR3 length equals 16 residues. Trimming shortened V by 3 bases and J by 2 bases, and 18 bases separated the two germline ends.